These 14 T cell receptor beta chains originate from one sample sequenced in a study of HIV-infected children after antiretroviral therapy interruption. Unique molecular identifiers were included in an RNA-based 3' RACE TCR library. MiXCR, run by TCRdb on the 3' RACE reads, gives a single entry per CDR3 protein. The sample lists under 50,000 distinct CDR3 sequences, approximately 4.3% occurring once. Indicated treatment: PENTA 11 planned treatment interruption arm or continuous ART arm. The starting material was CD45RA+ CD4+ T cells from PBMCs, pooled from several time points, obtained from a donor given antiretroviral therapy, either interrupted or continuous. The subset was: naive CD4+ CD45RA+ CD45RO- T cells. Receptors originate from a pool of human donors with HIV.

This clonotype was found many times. DNA for the CDR3: TGCAGCGGATCAGGGGCCTTAATGAACACTGAAGCTTTCTTT. This sequence encodes CSGSGALMNTEAFF. The V call is TRBV29-1, the J call TRBJ1-1; TRBD1 is a possible D gene (6 bases). The CDR3 has 14 residues. The V gene's germline CDR1 is SQVTM and CDR2 ANQGSEA. Trimming took off 7 bases at V and 0 bases at J, with 15 bases between the two ends. Full variable domain (missing parts from reference TRBV29-1 and TRBJ1-1): SAVISQKPSRDICQRGTSLTIQCQVDSQVTMMFWYRQQPGQSLTLIATANQGSEATYESGFVIDKFPISRPNLTFSTLTVSNMSPEDSSIYLCSGSGALMNTEAFFGQGTRLTVV.

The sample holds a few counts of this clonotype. CDR3 nucleotides: TGTGCCAGCAGTGAAGAGGTTGGCTACACCTTC. It codes for CASSEEVGYTF. The chain is built from TRBV2 and TRBJ1-2; D remains ambiguous. CDR1 is SNHLY, CDR2 FYNNEI, per germline. The CDR3 spans 11 residues. Trimming removed 1 base at V and 7 bases at J, with 4 bases between.

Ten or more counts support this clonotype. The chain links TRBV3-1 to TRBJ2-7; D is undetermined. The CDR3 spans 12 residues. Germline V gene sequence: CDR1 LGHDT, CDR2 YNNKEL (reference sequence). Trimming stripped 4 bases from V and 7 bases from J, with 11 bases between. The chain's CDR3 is CASSLLATEQYF. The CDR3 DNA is TGTGCCAGCAGCCTTCTTGCGACAGAGCAGTACTTC.

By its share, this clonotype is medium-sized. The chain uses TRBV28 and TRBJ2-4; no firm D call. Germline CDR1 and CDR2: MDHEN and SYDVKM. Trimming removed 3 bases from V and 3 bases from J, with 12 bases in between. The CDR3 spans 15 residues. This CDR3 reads CASSLMVQSKNIQYF. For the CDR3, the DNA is TGTGCCAGCAGTTTGATGGTCCAGAGCAAAAACATTCAGTACTTC.

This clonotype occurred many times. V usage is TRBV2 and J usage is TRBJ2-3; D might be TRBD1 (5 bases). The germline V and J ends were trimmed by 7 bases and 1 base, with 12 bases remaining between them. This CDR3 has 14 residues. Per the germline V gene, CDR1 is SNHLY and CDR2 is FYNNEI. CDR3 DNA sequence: TGTGCCAGCATAGGGGTGTTAGGCACAGATACGCAGTATTTT. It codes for CASIGVLGTDTQYF.

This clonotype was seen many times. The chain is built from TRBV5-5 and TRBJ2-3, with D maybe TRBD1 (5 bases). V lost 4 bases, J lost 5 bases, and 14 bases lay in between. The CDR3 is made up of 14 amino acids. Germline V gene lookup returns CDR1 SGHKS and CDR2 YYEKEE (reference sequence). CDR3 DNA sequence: TGTGCCAGCAGCCCCGGCCAGGGAAGAGATACGCAGTATTTT. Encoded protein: CASSPGQGRDTQYF.

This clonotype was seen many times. The chain's CDR3 is CASSLTHGQGVPGAFF. CDR3 nucleotides: TGTGCCAGCAGCCTCACTCACGGACAGGGGGTCCCTGGAGCTTTCTTT. The chain couples TRBV14 to TRBJ1-1; 10 bases agree with TRBD1. The CDR3 has 16 residues. J was trimmed by 10 bases and V by 4 bases; bases with no gene match: 15. Per the germline V gene, CDR1 is SGHDN and CDR2 is FVKESK.

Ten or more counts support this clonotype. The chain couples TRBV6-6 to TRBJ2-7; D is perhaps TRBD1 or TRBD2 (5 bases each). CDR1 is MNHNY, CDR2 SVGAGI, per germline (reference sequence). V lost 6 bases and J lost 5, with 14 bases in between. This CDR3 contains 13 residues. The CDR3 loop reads CASRPRDPHEQYF. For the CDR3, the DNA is TGTGCCAGCAGACCCCGGGACCCCCACGAGCAGTACTTC.

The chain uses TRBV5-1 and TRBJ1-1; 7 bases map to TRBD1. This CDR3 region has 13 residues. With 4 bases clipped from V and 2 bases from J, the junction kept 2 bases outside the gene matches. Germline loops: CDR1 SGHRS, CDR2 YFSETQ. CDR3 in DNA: TGCGCCAGCAGCCGGGACAGTAACACTGAAGCTTTCTTT. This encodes CASSRDSNTEAFF.

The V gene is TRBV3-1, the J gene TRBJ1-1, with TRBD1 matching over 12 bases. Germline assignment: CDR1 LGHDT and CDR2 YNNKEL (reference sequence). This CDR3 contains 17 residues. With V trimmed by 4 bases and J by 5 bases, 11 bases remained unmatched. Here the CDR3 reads CASSPPPGQGAFTEAFF. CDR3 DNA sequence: TGTGCCAGCAGCCCTCCTCCGGGACAGGGGGCATTTACTGAAGCTTTCTTT.

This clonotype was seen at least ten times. The CDR3 spells CASVGQGATDEQFF. Written as DNA, the CDR3 is TGTGCCAGCGTGGGACAGGGTGCGACAGATGAGCAGTTCTTC. The chain uses TRBV6-1 and TRBJ2-1; 9 bases match TRBD1. The CDR3 spans 14 residues. Germline V gives CDR1 MNHNS, CDR2 SASEGT. The trim removed 8 bases at V and 8 bases at J, leaving 10 bases unmatched.

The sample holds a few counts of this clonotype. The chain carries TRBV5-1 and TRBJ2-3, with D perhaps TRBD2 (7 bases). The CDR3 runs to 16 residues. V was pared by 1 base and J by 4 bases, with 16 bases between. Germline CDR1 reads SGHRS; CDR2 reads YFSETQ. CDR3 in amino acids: CASSLFPGGGADTQYF. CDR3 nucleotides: TGCGCCAGCAGCTTGTTCCCGGGGGGCGGGGCAGATACGCAGTATTTT.

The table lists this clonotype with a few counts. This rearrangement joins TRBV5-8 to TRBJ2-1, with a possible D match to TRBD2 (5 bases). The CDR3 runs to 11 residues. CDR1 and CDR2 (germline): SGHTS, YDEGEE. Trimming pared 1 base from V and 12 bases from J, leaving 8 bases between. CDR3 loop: CASSLRGGQFF. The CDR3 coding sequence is TGTGCCAGCAGCTTGCGCGGAGGGCAGTTCTTC.

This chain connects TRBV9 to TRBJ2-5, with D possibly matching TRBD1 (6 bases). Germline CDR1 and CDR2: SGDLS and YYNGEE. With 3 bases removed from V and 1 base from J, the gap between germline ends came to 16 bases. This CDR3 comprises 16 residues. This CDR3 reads CASSAGPNRVQETQYF. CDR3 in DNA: TGTGCCAGCAGCGCAGGCCCGAACAGGGTCCAAGAGACCCAGTACTTC.